Detailed here is one T cell receptor (beta chain). Profiling relied on immunoSEQ multiplex PCR, and the TCRdb table lists in-frame clones only, not all of them. The repertoire holds approximately 37,000 clones, with roughly 89% as singletons. The sample belongs to a study of T cell changes during pregnancy in multiple sclerosis. Looked up from germline, CDR1 is SQVTM and CDR2 is ANQGSEA. The CDR3 is 14 residues long. V was shortened by 4 bases and J by 6 bases, with 19 bases between the two germline ends. The receptor's source is a female donor with multiple sclerosis, enrolled in a pregnancy study. The starting material was CD4+ T cells from peripheral blood mononuclear cells, obtained in the first trimester of pregnancy. The rearrangement uses TRBV29-1 and TRBJ2-7, with D possibly matching TRBD2 (5 bases). The CDR3: CSVGPLNIRGEQYF. The CDR3 DNA sequence: TGCAGCGTTGGGCCCCTTAACATCCGGGGCGAGCAGTACTTC.